These T cell receptor beta chains were read from a single sample in a study of T cell responses to AZD1222 COVID-19 vaccine. Measured with immunoSEQ multiplex PCR; TCRdb has only the in-frame clones, and not every one. The sample shows under 150,000 clones, approximately 89% of them seen only once. The input for sequencing was peripheral blood, taken on day 0 of AZD1222 vaccination. The receptors stem from an adult in good health. The CDR3 runs from the conserved cysteine through the conserved F or W. D genes are given only for firm matches. Not every row has a clone size; where given, it reads once, few, many or a size class.

j_call d_call clone_size v_call cdr3_nt cdr3_aa
TRBJ1-5 TRBD1 few TRBV19 TGTGCCAGTAGTCGTACCGGGACAGGGGGAGGAGGGCATCAGCCCCAGCATTTT CASSRTGTGGGGHQPQHF
TRBJ2-5 . . TRBV3-1/TRBV3-2 TGTGCCAGCAGCCAAGGTACAGGAGCAGAGACCCAGTACTTC CASSQGTGAETQYF
TRBJ2-7 TRBD1 once TRBV28 TGTGCCAGTGAAACAGGGGGCGAAGGGTCCCACGAGCAGTACTTC CASETGGEGSHEQYF
TRBJ2-7 TRBD2 . TRBV6-2/TRBV6-3 TGTGCCAGCAGTTATTTACTAGCGGGGGACTACTACGAGCAGTACTTC CASSYLLAGDYYEQYF
TRBJ1-6 . . TRBV6-5 TGTGCCAGCAGTCGACAGCGAGATAATTCACCCCTCCACTTT CASSRQRDNSPLHF
TRBJ2-3 TRBD2 . TRBV9 TGTGCCAGCAGCGTATGGACTAGGGATACGCAGTATTTT CASSVWTRDTQYF
TRBJ1-2 . . TRBV11-2 TGTGCCAGCAGCTTAGGGAGGGTCTATGGCTACACCTTC CASSLGRVYGYTF
TRBJ2-3 TRBD2 . TRBV3-1/TRBV3-2 TGTGCCAGCAGCCAGCGACTAGCGGGGGGCAGAGATACGCAGTATTTT CASSQRLAGGRDTQYF
TRBJ1-4 TRBD1 . TRBV18 TGTGCCAGCTCCCCGGGACAGAATGAAAAACTGTTTTTT CASSPGQNEKLFF
TRBJ1-2 . . TRBV3-1/TRBV3-2 TGTGCCAGCAGCCAGTTCCGGGACGGAGCTAACTATGGCTACACCTTC CASSQFRDGANYGYTF
TRBJ1-3 TRBD1 once TRBV18 TGTGCCAGCTCCCCGGACAGGAGTGACGGAAACACCATATATTTT CASSPDRSDGNTIYF
TRBJ2-2 . . TRBV13 TGTGCCAGCAGCTTAGGGCTAACCGGGGAGCTGTTTTTT CASSLGLTGELFF
TRBJ2-3 . . TRBV7-2 TGTGCCAGCAGCTCCGCCCTAGCAACAGATACGCAGTATTTT CASSSALATDTQYF
TRBJ1-4 . . TRBV6-1 TGTGCCAGCAGACCTCCAGAAGAAAAACTGTTTTTT CASRPPEEKLFF
TRBJ1-1 . once TRBV25-1 TGTGCCAGCGGGGTGAACACTGAAGCTTTCTTT CASGVNTEAFF
TRBJ2-2 . . TRBV30 TGTGCCTGGAGGGCGATCGACGGAAACACCGGGGAGCTGTTTTTT CAWRAIDGNTGELFF
TRBJ2-2 . . TRBV7-3 TGTGCCAGCAGCTTACAGTATAACACCGGGGAGCTGTTTTTT CASSLQYNTGELFF
TRBJ1-2 . few TRBV4-1 TGCGCCAGCAGCCAAATAGGAGGCGTGGGAAATCGCCTTTTTGGTATTATCACCTTC CASSQIGGVGNRLFGIITF
TRBJ2-2 . . TRBV4-2 TGTGCCAGCAGCCAAACCTCAGGAACCGGGGAGCTGTTTTTT CASSQTSGTGELFF
TRBJ1-5 . . TRBV7-2 TGTGCCAGCAGCTTCCCAGGGGAGGATCAGCCCCAGCATTTT CASSFPGEDQPQHF
TRBJ1-4 . once TRBV5-1 TGCGCCAGCAGGGGGGACGGGAATGAAAAACTGTTTTTT CASRGDGNEKLFF
TRBJ1-1 . . TRBV11-2 TGTGCCAGCAGCTTAGATCTAAGACCGCTGAACACTGAAGCTTTCTTT CASSLDLRPLNTEAFF
TRBJ1-2 TRBD1 . TRBV5-8 TGTGCCAGCAGTTTAACAGGGGAGGGCTATGGCTACACCTTC CASSLTGEGYGYTF
TRBJ1-2 . . TRBV30 TGTGCCTGGAGGGTCGTCTCCAGGGGAAATGGCTACACCTTC CAWRVVSRGNGYTF
TRBJ2-2 . . TRBV5-1 TGCGCCAGCAGCTTGGGTGCGACAGCGAACACCGGGGAGCTGTTTTTT CASSLGATANTGELFF
TRBJ1-2 . . TRBV3-1/TRBV3-2 TGTGCCAGCACGGGACCTAACTATGGCTACACCTTC CASTGPNYGYTF
TRBJ2-7 . . TRBV28 TGTGCCAGCAGTCGAACAGGGATCTCCTACGAGCAGTACTTC CASSRTGISYEQYF
TRBJ2-7 TRBD2 . TRBV7-8 TGTGCCAGCAGCCTTGAGCGGGGGGTATCCTACGAGCAGTACTTC CASSLERGVSYEQYF
TRBJ1-5 . . TRBV6-5 TGTGCCACCGAGGCAGGGGCAGATCAGCCCCAGCATTTT CATEAGADQPQHF
TRBJ1-6 . . TRBV4-3 TGCGCCAGCAGCCAAGTATGGTCAGTAAATAATTCACCCCTCCACTTT CASSQVWSVNNSPLHF
TRBJ2-7 TRBD1 . TRBV7-3 TGTGCCAGCAGCTCGCCCGGACAGGGAATCTACGAGCAGTACTTC CASSSPGQGIYEQYF
TRBJ1-6 . . TRBV7-2 TGTGCCAGCAGTACTTTAGGCTCCTATAATTCACCCCTCCACTTT CASSTLGSYNSPLHF
TRBJ1-3 . once TRBV6-5 TGTGCCAGCAGGCCAGCGGATGGAAACACCATATATTTT CASRPADGNTIYF
TRBJ1-2 . . TRBV12-3/TRBV12-4 TGTGCCAGCAGTACCGACATCTATGGCTACACCTTC CASSTDIYGYTF
TRBJ1-4 . . TRBV7-9 TGTGCCAGCAGCTTATCGCAGGAGGCGAATGAAAAACTGTTTTTT CASSLSQEANEKLFF
TRBJ1-2 . . TRBV12-5 TGTGCTAGCGGTCGGGGGGGCTATGACTACACCTTC CASGRGGYDYTF
TRBJ2-5 TRBD1 once TRBV10-3 TGTGCCATCACCCCCGGGACAGGGACCGGGGAGACCCAGTACTTC CAITPGTGTGETQYF
TRBJ1-2 . . TRBV11-2 TGTGCCAGCAGCTTGCGGGTGAGGGGGTCCTATGGCTACACCTTC CASSLRVRGSYGYTF
TRBJ2-2 . few TRBV7-9 TGTGCCAGCAGCTTAGTGGGTCAGCGGGTCGCGAACACCGGGGAGCTGTTTTTT CASSLVGQRVANTGELFF
TRBJ1-2 . few TRBV7-2 TGTGCCAGCAGCTCTACAGGGTATGGCTATGGCTACACCTTC CASSSTGYGYGYTF